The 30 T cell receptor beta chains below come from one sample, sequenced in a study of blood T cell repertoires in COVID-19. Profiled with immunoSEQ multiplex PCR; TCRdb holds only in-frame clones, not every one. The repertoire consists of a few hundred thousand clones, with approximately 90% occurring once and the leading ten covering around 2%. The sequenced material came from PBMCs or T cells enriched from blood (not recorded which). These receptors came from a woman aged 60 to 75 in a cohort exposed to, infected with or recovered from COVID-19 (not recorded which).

The CDR3 DNA follows: TGTGCCAGCAGTTACTCCCCAGCGGGAGCTTCCTACGAGCAGTACTTC. Its translation: CASSYSPAGASYEQYF. The chain employs TRBV6-5 and TRBJ2-7, with 8 bases that match TRBD2. The CDR3 sequence is 16 residues long. Germline lookup yields CDR1 MNHEY and CDR2 SVGAGI. V gave up 0 bases and J gave up 1 base; unmatched junction bases: 5.

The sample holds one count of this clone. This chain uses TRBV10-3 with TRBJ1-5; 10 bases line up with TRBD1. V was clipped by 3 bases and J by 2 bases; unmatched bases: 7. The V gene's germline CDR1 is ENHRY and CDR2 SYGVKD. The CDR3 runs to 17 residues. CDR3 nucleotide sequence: TGTGCCATCAGTGATCGGGACAGGGGTATTGGCAATCAGCCCCAGCATTTT. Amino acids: CAISDRDRGIGNQPQHF.

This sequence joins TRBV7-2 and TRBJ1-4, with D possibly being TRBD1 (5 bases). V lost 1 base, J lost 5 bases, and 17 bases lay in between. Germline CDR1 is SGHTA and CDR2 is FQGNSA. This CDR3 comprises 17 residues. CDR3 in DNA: TGTGCCAGCAGCTTAGGAAGGACCGGGGGTCCGAATGAAAAACTGTTTTTT. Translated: CASSLGRTGGPNEKLFF.

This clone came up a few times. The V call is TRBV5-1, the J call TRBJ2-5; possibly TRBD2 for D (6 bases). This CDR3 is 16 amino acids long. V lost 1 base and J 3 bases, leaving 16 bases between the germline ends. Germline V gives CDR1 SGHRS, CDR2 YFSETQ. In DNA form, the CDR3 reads TGCGCCAGCAGCTTGTGGGCGGGGAACATTAAAGAGACCCAGTACTTC. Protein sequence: CASSLWAGNIKETQYF.

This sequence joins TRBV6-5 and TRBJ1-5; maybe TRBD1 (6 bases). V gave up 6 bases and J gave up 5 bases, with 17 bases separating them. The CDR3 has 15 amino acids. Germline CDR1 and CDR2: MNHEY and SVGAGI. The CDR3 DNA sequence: TGTGCCAGCAGCCTGGACACGGGACAAGATCAGCCCCAGCATTTT. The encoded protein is CASSLDTGQDQPQHF.

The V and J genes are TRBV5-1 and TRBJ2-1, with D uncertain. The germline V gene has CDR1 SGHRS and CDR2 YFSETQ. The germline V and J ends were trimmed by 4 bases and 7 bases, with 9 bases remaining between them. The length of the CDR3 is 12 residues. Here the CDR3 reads CASSITVNEQFF. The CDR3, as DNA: TGCGCCAGCAGCATTACGGTAAATGAGCAGTTCTTC.

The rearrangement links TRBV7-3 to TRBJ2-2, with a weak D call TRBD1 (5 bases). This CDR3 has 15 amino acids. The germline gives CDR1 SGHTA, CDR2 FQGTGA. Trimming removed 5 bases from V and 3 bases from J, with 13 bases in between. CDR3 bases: TGTGCCAGCAGCCCCGCCAGGGCCGACACCGGGGAGCTGTTTTTT. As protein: CASSPARADTGELFF.

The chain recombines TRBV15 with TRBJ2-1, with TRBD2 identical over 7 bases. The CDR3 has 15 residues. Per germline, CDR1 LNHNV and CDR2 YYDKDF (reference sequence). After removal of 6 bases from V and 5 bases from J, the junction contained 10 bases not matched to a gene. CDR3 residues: CATRSRSSGNNEQFF. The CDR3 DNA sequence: TGTGCCACCAGGAGTCGGTCTAGCGGAAACAATGAGCAGTTCTTC.

The CDR3 here is CASSTGLLLSYEQYF. The CDR3 DNA follows: TGTGCCAGCAGTACCGGACTACTCTTATCCTACGAGCAGTACTTC. The rearrangement joins TRBV6-2 or TRBV6-3 to TRBJ2-7, with D possibly being TRBD2 (6 bases). The V gene's germline CDR1 is MNHEY and CDR2 SVGEGT. The CDR3 contains 15 residues. The V gene lost 5 bases and the J gene lost 1 base, with 15 bases spanning the gap.

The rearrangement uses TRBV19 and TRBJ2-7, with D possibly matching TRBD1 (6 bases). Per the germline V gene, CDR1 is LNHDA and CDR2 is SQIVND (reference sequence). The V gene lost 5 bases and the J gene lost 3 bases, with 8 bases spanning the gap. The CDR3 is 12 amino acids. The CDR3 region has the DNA TGTGCCAGTAGTCCAGGGGACTACGAGCAGTACTTC. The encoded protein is CASSPGDYEQYF.

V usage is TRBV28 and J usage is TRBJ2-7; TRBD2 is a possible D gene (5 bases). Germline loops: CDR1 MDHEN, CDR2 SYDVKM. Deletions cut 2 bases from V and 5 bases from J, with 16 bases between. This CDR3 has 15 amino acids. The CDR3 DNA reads TGTGCCAGCAGTTTACGTCAACTAGGGATAAACGAGCAGTACTTC. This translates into CASSLRQLGINEQYF.

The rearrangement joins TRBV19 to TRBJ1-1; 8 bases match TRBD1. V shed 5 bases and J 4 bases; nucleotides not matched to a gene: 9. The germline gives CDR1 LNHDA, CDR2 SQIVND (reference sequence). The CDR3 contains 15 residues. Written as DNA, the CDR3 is TGTGCCAGTAGTTCGACAGGGGTCGGGACCACTGAAGCTTTCTTT. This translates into CASSSTGVGTTEAFF.

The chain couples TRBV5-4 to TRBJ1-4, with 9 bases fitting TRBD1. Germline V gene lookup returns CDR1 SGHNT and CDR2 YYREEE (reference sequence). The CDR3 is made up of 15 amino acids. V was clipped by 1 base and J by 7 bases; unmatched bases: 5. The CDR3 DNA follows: TGTGCCAGCAGCTTGTCCCGGGACAGGGCTGAAAAACTGTTTTTT. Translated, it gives CASSLSRDRAEKLFF. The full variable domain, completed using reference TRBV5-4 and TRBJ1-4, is ETGVTQSPTHLIKTRGQQVTLRCSSQSGHNTVSWYQQALGQGPQFIFQYYREEENGRGNFPPRFSGLQFPNYSSELNVNALELDDSALYLCASSLSRDRAEKLFFGSGTQLSVL.

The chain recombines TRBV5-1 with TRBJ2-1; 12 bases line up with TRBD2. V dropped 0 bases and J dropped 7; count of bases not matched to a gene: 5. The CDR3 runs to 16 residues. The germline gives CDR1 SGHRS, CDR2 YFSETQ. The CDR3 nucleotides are TGCGCCAGCAGCTTGGCGACTAGCGGGAGTCGAAATGAGCAGTTCTTC. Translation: CASSLATSGSRNEQFF.

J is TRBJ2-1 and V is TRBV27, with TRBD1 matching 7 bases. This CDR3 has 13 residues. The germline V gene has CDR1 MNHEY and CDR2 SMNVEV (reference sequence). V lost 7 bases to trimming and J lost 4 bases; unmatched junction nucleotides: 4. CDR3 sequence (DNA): TGTGCCAGCACGACAGGGAGTTACAATGAGCAGTTCTTC. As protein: CASTTGSYNEQFF.

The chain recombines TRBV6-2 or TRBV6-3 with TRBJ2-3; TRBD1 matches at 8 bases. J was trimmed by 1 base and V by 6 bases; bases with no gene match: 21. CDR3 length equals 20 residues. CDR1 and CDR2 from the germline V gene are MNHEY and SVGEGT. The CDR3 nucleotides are TGTGCCAGCAGCCCCTTGGTCAGGGGGCCATCCCTCTTTGGCACAGATACGCAGTATTTT. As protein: CASSPLVRGPSLFGTDTQYF.

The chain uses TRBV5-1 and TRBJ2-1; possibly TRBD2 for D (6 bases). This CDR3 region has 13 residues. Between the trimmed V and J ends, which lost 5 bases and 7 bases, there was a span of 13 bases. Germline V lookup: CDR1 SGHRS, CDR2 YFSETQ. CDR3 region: CASSPAGGNEQFF. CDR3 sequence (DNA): TGCGCCAGCAGTCCAGCGGGTGGGAATGAGCAGTTCTTC.

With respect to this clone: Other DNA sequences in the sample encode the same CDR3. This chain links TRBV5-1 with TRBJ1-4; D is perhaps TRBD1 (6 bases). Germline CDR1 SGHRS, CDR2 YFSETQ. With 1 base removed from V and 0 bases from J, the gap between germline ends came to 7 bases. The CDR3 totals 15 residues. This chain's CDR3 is CASSLSGATNEKLFF. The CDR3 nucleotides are TGCGCCAGCAGCTTGTCAGGGGCAACTAATGAAAAACTGTTTTTT.

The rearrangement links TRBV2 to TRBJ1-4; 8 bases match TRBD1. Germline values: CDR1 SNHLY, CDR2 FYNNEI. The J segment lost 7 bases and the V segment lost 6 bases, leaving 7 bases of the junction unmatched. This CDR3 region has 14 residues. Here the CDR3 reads CASSPGGAVEKLFF. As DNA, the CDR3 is TGTGCCAGCAGCCCAGGGGGCGCGGTTGAAAAACTGTTTTTT. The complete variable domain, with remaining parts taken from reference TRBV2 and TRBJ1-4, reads EPEVTQTPSHQVTQMGQEVILRCVPISNHLYFYWYRQILGQKVEFLVSFYNNEISEKSEIFDDQFSVERPDGSNFTLKIRSTKLEDSAMYFCASSPGGAVEKLFFGSGTQLSVL.

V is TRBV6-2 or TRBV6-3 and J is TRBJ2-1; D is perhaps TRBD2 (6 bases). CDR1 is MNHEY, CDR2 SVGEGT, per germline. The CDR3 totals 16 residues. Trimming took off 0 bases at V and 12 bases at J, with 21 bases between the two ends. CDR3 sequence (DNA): TGTGCCAGCAGTTACTCCGGGACTGTCGCGGGGAATAGGCAGTTCTTC. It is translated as CASSYSGTVAGNRQFF.

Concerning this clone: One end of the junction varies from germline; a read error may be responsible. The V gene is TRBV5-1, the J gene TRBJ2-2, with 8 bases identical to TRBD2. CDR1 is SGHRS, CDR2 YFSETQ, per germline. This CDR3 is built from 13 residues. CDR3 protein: CASVSGNPGELFF. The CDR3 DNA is TGCGCCAGTGTTAGCGGGAACCCCGGGGAGCTGTTTTTT.

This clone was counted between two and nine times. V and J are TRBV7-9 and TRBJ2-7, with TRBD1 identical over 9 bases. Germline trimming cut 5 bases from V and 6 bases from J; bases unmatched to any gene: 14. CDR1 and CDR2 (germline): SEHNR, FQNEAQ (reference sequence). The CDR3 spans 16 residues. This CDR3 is CASSEPLTGGRREQYF. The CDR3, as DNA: TGTGCCAGCAGCGAACCCCTGACAGGGGGACGGCGCGAGCAGTACTTC.

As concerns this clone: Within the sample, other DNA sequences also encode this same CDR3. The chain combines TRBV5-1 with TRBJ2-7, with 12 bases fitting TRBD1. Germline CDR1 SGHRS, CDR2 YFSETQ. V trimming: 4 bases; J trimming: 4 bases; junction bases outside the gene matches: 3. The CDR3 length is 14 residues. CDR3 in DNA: TGCGCCAGCAGCCCGGGACAGGGGGCTTACGAGCAGTACTTC. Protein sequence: CASSPGQGAYEQYF.

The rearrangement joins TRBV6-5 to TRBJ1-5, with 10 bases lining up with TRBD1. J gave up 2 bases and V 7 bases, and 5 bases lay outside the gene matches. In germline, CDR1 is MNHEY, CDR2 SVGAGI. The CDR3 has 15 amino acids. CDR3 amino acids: CASTTDRGGNQPQHF. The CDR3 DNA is TGTGCCAGCACCACGGACAGGGGGGGCAATCAGCCCCAGCATTTT.

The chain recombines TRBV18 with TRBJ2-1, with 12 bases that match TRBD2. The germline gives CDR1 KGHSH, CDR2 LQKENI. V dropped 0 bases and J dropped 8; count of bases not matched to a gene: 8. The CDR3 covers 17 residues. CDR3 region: CASSPPSGLAGGHEQFF. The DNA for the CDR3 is TGTGCCAGCTCACCACCGTCCGGGCTAGCGGGAGGGCATGAGCAGTTCTTC.

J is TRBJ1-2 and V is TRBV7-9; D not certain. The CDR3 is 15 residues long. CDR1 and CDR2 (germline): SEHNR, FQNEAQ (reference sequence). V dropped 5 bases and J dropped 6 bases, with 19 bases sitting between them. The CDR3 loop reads CASSATLGQLDGYTF. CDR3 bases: TGTGCCAGCAGCGCCACCCTTGGGCAGCTTGATGGCTACACCTTC.

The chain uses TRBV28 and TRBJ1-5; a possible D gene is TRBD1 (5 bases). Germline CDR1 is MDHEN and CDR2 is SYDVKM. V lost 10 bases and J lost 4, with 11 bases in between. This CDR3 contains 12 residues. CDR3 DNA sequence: TGTGCCACCAGGAAGGGGAATCAGCCCCAGCATTTT. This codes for CATRKGNQPQHF. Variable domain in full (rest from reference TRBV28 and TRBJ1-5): DVKVTQSSRYLVKRTGEKVFLECVQDMDHENMFWYRQDPGLGLRLIYFSYDVKMKEKGDIPEGYSVSREKKERFSLILESASTNQTSMYLCATRKGNQPQHFGDGTRLSIL.

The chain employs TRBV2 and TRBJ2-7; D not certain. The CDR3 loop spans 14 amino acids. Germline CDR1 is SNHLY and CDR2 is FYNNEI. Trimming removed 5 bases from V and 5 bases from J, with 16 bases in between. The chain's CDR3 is CASSYGRLIDEQYF. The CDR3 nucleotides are TGTGCCAGCAGTTACGGCAGGTTGATCGACGAGCAGTACTTC.

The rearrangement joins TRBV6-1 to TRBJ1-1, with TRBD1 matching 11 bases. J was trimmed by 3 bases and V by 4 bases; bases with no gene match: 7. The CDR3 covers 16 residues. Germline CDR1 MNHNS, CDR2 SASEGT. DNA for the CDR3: TGTGCCAGCAGTGTGAGGGACAGGGGGAAATACACTGAAGCTTTCTTT. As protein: CASSVRDRGKYTEAFF.

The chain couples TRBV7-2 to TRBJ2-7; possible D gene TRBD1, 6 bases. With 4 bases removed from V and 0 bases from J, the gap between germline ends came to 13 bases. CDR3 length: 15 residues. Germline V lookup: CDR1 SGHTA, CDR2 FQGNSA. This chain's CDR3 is CASSSWTVSSYEQYF. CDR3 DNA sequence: TGTGCCAGCAGCTCCTGGACAGTTTCCTCCTACGAGCAGTACTTC.